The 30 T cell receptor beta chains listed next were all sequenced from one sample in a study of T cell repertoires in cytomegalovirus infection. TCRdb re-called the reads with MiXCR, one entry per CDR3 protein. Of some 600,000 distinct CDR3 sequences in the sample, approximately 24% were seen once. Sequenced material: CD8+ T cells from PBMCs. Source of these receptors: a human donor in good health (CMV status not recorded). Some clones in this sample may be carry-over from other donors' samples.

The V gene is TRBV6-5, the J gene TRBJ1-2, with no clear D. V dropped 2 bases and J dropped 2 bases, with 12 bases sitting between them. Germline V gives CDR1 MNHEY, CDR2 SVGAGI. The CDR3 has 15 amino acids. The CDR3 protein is CASSYITNVNYGYTF. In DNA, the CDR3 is TGTGCCAGCAGTTACATCACGAACGTGAACTATGGCTACACCTTC.

CDR3 DNA: TGTGCCAGCAGCCATTACCGGGACAGCCAAGAGACCCAGTACTTC. As protein: CASSHYRDSQETQYF. The chain carries TRBV5-8 and TRBJ2-5, with 7 bases fitting TRBD1. Germline loops: CDR1 SGHTS, CDR2 YDEGEE. Trimming took 4 bases from V and 1 from J; bases not matched to a gene: 7. CDR3 length: 15 amino acids.

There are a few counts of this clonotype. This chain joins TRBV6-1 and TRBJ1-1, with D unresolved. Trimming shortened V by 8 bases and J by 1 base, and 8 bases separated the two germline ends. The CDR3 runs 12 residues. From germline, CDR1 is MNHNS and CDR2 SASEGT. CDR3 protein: CASRLTNTEAFF. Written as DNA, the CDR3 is TGTGCCAGCCGACTGACGAACACTGAAGCTTTCTTT.

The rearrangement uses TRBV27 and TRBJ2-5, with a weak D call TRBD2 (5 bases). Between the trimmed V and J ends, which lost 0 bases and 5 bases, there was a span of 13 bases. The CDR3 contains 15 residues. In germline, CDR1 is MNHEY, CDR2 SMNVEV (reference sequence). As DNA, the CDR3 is TGTGCCAGCAGTTTATCGCCTGGACTCTTCGAGACCCAGTACTTC. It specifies CASSLSPGLFETQYF.

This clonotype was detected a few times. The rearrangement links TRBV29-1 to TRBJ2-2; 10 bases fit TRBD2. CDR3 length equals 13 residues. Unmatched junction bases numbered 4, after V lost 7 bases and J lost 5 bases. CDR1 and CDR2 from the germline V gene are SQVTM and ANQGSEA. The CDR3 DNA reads TGCAGCGGGCTAGCGGGGGAAACCGGGGAGCTGTTTTTT. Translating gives CSGLAGETGELFF.

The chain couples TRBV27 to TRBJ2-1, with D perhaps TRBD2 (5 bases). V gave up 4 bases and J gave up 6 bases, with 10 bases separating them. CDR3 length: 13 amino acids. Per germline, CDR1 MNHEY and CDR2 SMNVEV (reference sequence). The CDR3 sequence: CASSSAGPNEQFF. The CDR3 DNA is TGTGCCAGCAGTTCCGCGGGTCCCAATGAGCAGTTCTTC.

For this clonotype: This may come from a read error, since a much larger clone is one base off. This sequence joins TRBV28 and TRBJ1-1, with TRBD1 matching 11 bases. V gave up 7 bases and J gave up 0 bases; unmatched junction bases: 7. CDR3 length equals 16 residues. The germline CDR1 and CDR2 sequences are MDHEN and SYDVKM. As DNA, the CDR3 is TGTGCCAGCACTGACGGGGACAGGGGGTTGAACACTGAAGCTTTCTTT. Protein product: CASTDGDRGLNTEAFF. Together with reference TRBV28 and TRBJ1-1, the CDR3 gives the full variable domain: DVKVTQSSRYLVKRTGEKVFLECVQDMDHENMFWYRQDPGLGLRLIYFSYDVKMKEKGDIPEGYSVSREKKERFSLILESASTNQTSMYLCASTDGDRGLNTEAFFGQGTRLTVV.

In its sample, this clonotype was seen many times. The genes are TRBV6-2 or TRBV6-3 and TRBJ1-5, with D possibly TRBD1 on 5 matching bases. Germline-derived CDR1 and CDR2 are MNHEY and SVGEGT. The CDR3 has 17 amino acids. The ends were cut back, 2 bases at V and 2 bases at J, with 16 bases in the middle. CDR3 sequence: CASSYLRARGGNQPQHF. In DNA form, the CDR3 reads TGTGCCAGCAGTTACCTCCGCGCGAGAGGGGGCAATCAGCCCCAGCATTTT.

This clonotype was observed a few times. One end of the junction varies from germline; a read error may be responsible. The CDR3, as DNA: TGTGTCAGCAGCCCAAGGGGACAGCCAAACACCGGGGAGCTGTTTTTT. It is translated as CVSSPRGQPNTGELFF. The V call is TRBV7-2, the J call TRBJ2-2; 7 bases agree with TRBD1. Germline lookup yields CDR1 SGHTA and CDR2 FQGNSA. CDR3 length: 16 residues.

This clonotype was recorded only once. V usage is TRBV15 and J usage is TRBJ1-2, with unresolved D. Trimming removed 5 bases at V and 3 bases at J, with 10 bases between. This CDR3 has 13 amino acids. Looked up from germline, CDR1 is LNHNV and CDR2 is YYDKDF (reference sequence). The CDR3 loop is CATSGFLYYGYTF. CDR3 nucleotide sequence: TGTGCCACCAGCGGGTTTCTATACTATGGCTACACCTTC.

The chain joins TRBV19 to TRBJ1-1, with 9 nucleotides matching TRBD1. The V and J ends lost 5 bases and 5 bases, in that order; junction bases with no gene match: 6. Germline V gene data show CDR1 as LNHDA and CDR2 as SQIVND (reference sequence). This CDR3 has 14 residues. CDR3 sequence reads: CASSETGGWTEAFF. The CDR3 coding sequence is TGTGCCAGTAGTGAAACAGGGGGCTGGACTGAAGCTTTCTTT.

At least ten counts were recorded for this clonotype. This CDR3 reads CASSFYSPTNEKLFF. The CDR3 nucleotides read TGTGCCAGCAGCTTCTACAGCCCAACTAATGAAAAACTGTTTTTT. The rearrangement joins TRBV7-2 to TRBJ1-4; D unresolved. This CDR3 comprises 15 residues. The germline V and J ends were trimmed by 3 bases and 0 bases, with 8 bases remaining between them. Germline CDR1 reads SGHTA; CDR2 reads FQGNSA.

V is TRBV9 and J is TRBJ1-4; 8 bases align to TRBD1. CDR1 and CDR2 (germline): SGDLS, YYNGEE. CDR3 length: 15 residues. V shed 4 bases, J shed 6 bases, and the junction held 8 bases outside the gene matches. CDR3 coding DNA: TGTGCCAGCAGCCCCGCCGGGACAGGTCATGAAAAACTGTTTTTT. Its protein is CASSPAGTGHEKLFF.

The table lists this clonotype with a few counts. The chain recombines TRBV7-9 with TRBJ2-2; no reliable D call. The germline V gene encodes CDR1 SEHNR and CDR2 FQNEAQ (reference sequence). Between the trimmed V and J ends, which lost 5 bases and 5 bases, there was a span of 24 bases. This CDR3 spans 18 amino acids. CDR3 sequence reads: CASSPRVGDPRLTGELFF. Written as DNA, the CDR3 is TGTGCCAGCAGCCCCCGGGTTGGAGACCCCAGACTTACCGGGGAGCTGTTTTTT. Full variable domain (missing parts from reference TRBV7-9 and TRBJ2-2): DTGVSQNPRHKITKRGQNVTFRCDPISEHNRLYWYRQTLGQGPEFLTYFQNEAQLEKSRLLSDRFSAERPKGSFSTLEIQRTEQGDSAMYLCASSPRVGDPRLTGELFFGEGSRLTVL.

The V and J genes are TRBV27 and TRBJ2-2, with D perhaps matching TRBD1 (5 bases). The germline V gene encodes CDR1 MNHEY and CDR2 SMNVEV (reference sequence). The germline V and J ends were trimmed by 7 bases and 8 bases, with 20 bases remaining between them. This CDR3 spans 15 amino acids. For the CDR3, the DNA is TGTGCCAGCACCTCTAAAGGGTGGGGCCTTGGGGAGCTGTTTTTT. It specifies CASTSKGWGLGELFF.

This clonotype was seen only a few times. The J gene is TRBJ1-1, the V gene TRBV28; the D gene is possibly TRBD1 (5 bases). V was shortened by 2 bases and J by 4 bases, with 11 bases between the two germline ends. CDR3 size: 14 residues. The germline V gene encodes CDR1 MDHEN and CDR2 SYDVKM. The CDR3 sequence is CASSLSRVGTEAFF. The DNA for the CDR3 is TGTGCCAGCAGTTTAAGCAGGGTCGGCACTGAAGCTTTCTTT. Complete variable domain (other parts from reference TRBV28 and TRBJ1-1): DVKVTQSSRYLVKRTGEKVFLECVQDMDHENMFWYRQDPGLGLRLIYFSYDVKMKEKGDIPEGYSVSREKKERFSLILESASTNQTSMYLCASSLSRVGTEAFFGQGTRLTVV.

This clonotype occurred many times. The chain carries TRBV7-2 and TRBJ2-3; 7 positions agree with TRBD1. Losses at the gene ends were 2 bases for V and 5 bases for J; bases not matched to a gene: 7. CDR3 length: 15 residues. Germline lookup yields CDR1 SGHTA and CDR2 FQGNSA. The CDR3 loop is CASSLLGTDEDTQYF. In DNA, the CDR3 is TGTGCCAGCAGCTTATTGGGGACAGACGAAGATACGCAGTATTTT. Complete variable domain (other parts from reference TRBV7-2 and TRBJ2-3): GAGVSQSPSNKVTEKGKDVELRCDPISGHTALYWYRQSLGQGLEFLIYFQGNSAPDKSGLPSDRFSAERTGGSVSTLTIQRTQQEDSAVYLCASSLLGTDEDTQYFGPGTRLTVL.

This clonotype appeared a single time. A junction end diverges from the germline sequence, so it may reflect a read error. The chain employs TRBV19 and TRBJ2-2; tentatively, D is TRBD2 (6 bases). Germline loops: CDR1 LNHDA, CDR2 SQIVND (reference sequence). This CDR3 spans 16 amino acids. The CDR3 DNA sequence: TGTGCCAGTACGTTCCGTGACCGGGGCAACACCGGGGGGCTGTTTTTT. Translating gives CASTFRDRGNTGGLFF.

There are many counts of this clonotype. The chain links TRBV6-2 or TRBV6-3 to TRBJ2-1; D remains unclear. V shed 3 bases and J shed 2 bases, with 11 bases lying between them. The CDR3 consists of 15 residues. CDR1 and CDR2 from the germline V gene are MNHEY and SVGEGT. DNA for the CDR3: TGTGCCAGCAGTTATAGCCTTGGTCCCTACAATGAGCAGTTCTTC. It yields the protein CASSYSLGPYNEQFF.

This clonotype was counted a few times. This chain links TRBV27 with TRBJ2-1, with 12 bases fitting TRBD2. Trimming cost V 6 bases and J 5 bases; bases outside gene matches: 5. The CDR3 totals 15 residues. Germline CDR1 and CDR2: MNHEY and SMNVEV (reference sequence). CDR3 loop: CASSRGLAGHNEQFF. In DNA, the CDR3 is TGTGCCAGCAGCCGTGGACTAGCGGGGCACAATGAGCAGTTCTTC.

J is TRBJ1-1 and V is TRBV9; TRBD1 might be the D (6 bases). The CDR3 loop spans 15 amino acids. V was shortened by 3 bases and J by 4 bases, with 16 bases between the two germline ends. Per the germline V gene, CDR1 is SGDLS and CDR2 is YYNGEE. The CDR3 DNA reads TGTGCCAGCAGCGCCTTCCCAGGGGTCGGCACTGAAGCTTTCTTT. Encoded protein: CASSAFPGVGTEAFF.

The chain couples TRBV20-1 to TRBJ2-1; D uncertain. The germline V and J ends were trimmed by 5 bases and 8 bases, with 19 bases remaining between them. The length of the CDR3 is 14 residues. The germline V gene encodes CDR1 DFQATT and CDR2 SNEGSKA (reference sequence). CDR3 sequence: CSARHPEGRDEQFF. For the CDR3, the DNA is TGCAGTGCTCGACACCCCGAAGGGCGAGATGAGCAGTTCTTC.

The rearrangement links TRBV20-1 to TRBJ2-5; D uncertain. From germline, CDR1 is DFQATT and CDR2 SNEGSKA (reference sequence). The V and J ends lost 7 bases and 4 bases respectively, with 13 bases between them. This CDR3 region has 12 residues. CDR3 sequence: CSGLVAVETQYF. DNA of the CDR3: TGCAGTGGGTTGGTAGCTGTAGAGACCCAGTACTTC.

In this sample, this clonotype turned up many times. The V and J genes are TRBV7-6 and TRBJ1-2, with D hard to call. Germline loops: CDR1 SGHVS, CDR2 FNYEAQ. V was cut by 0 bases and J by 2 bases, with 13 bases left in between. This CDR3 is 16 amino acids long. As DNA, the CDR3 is TGTGCCAGCAGCTTAGCGCCCCAATCACCGAACTATGGCTACACCTTC. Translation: CASSLAPQSPNYGYTF.

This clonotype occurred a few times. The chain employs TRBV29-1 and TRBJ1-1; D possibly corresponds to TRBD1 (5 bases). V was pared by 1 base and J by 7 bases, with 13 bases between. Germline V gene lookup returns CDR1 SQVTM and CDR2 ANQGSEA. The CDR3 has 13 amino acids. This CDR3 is CSVEAQGKGEAFF. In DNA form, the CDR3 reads TGCAGCGTTGAAGCGCAGGGAAAGGGTGAAGCTTTCTTT.

The CDR3 loop is CSATREAGAAGRDQYF. In DNA form, the CDR3 reads TGCAGTGCTACCCGGGAGGCCGGGGCCGCCGGTCGGGACCAGTACTTC. The chain recombines TRBV20-1 with TRBJ2-5; the match to TRBD2 covers 7 bases. V trimming: 4 bases; J trimming: 10 bases; junction bases outside the gene matches: 21. From germline, CDR1 is DFQATT and CDR2 SNEGSKA (reference sequence). This CDR3 comprises 16 residues.

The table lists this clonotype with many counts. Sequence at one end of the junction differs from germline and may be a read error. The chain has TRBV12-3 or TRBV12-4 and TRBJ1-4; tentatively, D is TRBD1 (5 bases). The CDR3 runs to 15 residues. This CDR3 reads CASSLGDATNEKLFF. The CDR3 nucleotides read TGTGCCAGCAGCTTAGGGGACGCAACTAATGAAAAACTGTTTTTT.

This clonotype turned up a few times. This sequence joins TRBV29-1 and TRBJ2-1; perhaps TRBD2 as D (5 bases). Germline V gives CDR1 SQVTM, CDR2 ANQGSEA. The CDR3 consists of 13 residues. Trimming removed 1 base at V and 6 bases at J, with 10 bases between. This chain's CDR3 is CSVEGERLNEQFF. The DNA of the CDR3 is TGCAGCGTTGAAGGGGAGCGTCTCAATGAGCAGTTCTTC.

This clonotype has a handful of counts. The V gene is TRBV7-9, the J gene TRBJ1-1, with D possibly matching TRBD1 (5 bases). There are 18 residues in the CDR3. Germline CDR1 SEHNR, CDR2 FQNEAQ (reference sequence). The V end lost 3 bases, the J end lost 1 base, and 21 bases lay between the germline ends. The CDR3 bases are TGTGCCAGCAGCTTGGGGCCCCCAGCAGGGATATCGAACACTGAAGCTTTCTTT. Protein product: CASSLGPPAGISNTEAFF.

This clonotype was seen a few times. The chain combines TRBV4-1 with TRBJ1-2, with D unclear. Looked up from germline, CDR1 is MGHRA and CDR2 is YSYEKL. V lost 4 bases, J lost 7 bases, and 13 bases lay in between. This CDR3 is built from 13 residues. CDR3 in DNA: TGCGCCAGCAGCCTCGGAGTCTCTACTGGCTACACCTTC. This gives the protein CASSLGVSTGYTF.